Listed here are 23 T cell receptor beta chains from one sample, sequenced in a study of CD8 T cells in Susac syndrome. An amount of RNA that ranged from roughly 0.45 to 1 ug was reverse transcribed with random hexamers. TCRdb re-called the immunoSEQ multiplex PCR reads through MiXCR, storing one row per CDR3 protein. The sample records roughly 190,000 distinct CDR3 sequences, approximately 93% being singletons. Material: CD4+ T cells from PBMCs. These receptors originate from a human donor in good health.

The chain links TRBV7-9 to TRBJ2-1; D remains unclear. Germline CDR1 SEHNR, CDR2 FQNEAQ (reference sequence). The CDR3 runs 11 residues. V dropped 5 bases and J dropped 10 bases, with 9 bases sitting between them. CDR3 residues: CASSLQWEQFF. Written as DNA, the CDR3 is TGTGCCAGCAGCCTCCAGTGGGAGCAGTTCTTC.

The rearrangement links TRBV19 to TRBJ2-5, with 7 bases aligning to TRBD2. V gave up 6 bases and J gave up 2 bases; unmatched junction bases: 3. CDR3 length: 13 residues. CDR1 and CDR2 from the germline V gene are LNHDA and SQIVND (reference sequence). The DNA for the CDR3 is TGTGCCAGTAGGGGACTACTACAAGAGACCCAGTACTTC. Its protein product is CASRGLLQETQYF.

The V call is TRBV3-1, the J call TRBJ1-5; 10 bases line up with TRBD1. Germline CDR1 is LGHDT and CDR2 is YNNKEL (reference sequence). After removal of 4 bases from V and 5 bases from J, the junction contained 2 bases not matched to a gene. This CDR3 comprises 14 residues. CDR3 region: CASSPGTGDQPQHF. CDR3 DNA: TGTGCCAGCAGCCCCGGGACAGGGGATCAGCCCCAGCATTTT.

The chain uses TRBV12-3 or TRBV12-4 and TRBJ1-5; 7 bases map to TRBD1. There are 15 residues in the CDR3. The V gene end was trimmed by 4 bases and the J gene end by 6 bases; junction bases not matched to a gene: 9. The CDR3 loop reads CASSSTGGGLQPQHF. As DNA, the CDR3 is TGTGCCAGCAGTTCCACGGGAGGGGGCCTTCAGCCCCAGCATTTT.

The genes are TRBV10-3 and TRBJ2-5; maybe TRBD2 (5 bases). CDR3 length equals 12 residues. V was clipped by 4 bases and J by 3 bases, with 6 bases between them. Germline-derived CDR1 and CDR2 are ENHRY and SYGVKD. DNA for the CDR3: TGTGCCATCAGTGCCGGGGAAGAGACCCAGTACTTC. This gives the protein CAISAGEETQYF.

The chain carries TRBV3-1 and TRBJ1-1; D remains ambiguous. With 7 bases removed from V and 6 bases from J, the gap between germline ends came to 18 bases. Germline CDR1 reads LGHDT; CDR2 reads YNNKEL (reference sequence). CDR3 length equals 14 residues. This CDR3 is CASTPFLGSAEAFF. CDR3 coding DNA: TGTGCCAGCACCCCGTTCTTGGGGTCGGCTGAAGCTTTCTTT.

The chain uses TRBV4-2 and TRBJ2-1, with D tentatively TRBD1 or TRBD2 (6 bases each). Trimming removed 0 bases at V and 12 bases at J, with 15 bases between. The CDR3 has 14 residues. Germline V gives CDR1 LGHNA, CDR2 YNFKEQ. CDR3 in amino acids: CASSQDWGDIWQFF. The CDR3 region has the DNA TGTGCCAGCAGCCAAGATTGGGGGGACATATGGCAGTTCTTC.

In nucleotides, the CDR3 is TGTGCCAGCAAGGTCCCGGACAGGGGCGACATTCAGTACTTC. Translated: CASKVPDRGDIQYF. V gene TRBV28 combines with J gene TRBJ2-4; 9 nucleotides line up with TRBD1. The CDR3 is made up of 14 amino acids. V shed 7 bases, J shed 8 bases, and the junction held 9 bases outside the gene matches. The germline gives CDR1 MDHEN, CDR2 SYDVKM.

The rearrangement links TRBV9 to TRBJ1-5; 7 nucleotides agree with TRBD1. Trimming took 3 bases from V and 4 from J; bases not matched to a gene: 4. CDR1 SGDLS and CDR2 YYNGEE come from the germline V gene. The CDR3 extends over 14 amino acids. CDR3 in amino acids: CASSAGTANQPQHF. CDR3 nucleotides: TGTGCCAGCAGCGCCGGGACAGCAAATCAGCCCCAGCATTTT. The variable domain in full, completed from reference TRBV9 and TRBJ1-5, reads DSGVTQTPKHLITATGQRVTLRCSPRSGDLSVYWYQQSLDQGLQFLIQYYNGEERAKGNILERFSAQQFPDLHSELNLSSLELGDSALYFCASSAGTANQPQHFGDGTRLSIL.

CDR3 amino acids: CASNPGLAGAFSYNEQFF. The CDR3 coding sequence is TGTGCCAGCAACCCCGGACTAGCGGGGGCCTTCTCCTACAATGAGCAGTTCTTC. The gene calls are TRBV28 and TRBJ2-1; 13 bases map to TRBD2. Germline CDR1 reads MDHEN; CDR2 reads SYDVKM. J gave up 0 bases and V 7 bases, and 9 bases lay outside the gene matches. This CDR3 contains 18 residues.

V usage is TRBV5-1 and J usage is TRBJ2-3, with D unclear. V gave up 0 bases and J gave up 4 bases, with 12 bases separating them. This CDR3 region has 15 residues. CDR1 is SGHRS, CDR2 YFSETQ, per germline. CDR3 in DNA: TGCGCCAGCAGCTTGGGGACCTTGGTTTCAGATACGCAGTATTTT. It codes for CASSLGTLVSDTQYF.

In nucleotides, the CDR3 is TGCAGTGCTAGTGGGACAGGGTATTTGAATGAGCAGTTCTTC. This sequence encodes CSASGTGYLNEQFF. This chain joins TRBV20-1 and TRBJ2-1; 9 bases agree with TRBD1. This CDR3 spans 14 amino acids. Germline CDR1 DFQATT, CDR2 SNEGSKA (reference sequence). The V and J ends lost 3 bases and 7 bases, in that order; junction bases with no gene match: 7.

The J gene is TRBJ2-7, the V gene TRBV20-1, with D tentatively TRBD1 (7 bases). Germline V gives CDR1 DFQATT, CDR2 SNEGSKA (reference sequence). The CDR3 spans 16 residues. The ends were cut back, 0 bases at V and 3 bases at J, with 18 bases in the middle. The CDR3 reads CSARDRRAGGHYEQYV. The CDR3 DNA reads as TGCAGTGCTAGAGATCGGAGGGCAGGGGGACACTACGAGCAGTACGTC.

For the CDR3, the DNA is TGTGCCAGCAGCCACTTAGCGGGGGCCTCCTACGAGCAGTACTTC. Translating gives CASSHLAGASYEQYF. The chain joins TRBV3-1 to TRBJ2-7; 9 bases are a match to TRBD2. Trimming took 3 bases from V and 0 from J; bases not matched to a gene: 3. Germline CDR1 reads LGHDT; CDR2 reads YNNKEL (reference sequence). The CDR3 totals 15 residues.

This chain uses TRBV6-2 or TRBV6-3 with TRBJ1-1; D call uncertain. V was pared by 0 bases and J by 1 base, with 9 bases between. CDR3 length: 15 residues. Germline V gene sequence: CDR1 MNHEY, CDR2 SVGEGT. The chain's CDR3 is CASSYSGRTNTEAFF. CDR3 DNA sequence: TGTGCCAGCAGTTACTCAGGGAGGACGAACACTGAAGCTTTCTTT.

V gene TRBV7-2 combines with J gene TRBJ1-6, with a weak D call TRBD1 (5 bases). This CDR3 spans 17 amino acids. Trimming removed 3 bases from V and 8 bases from J, with 20 bases in between. Germline V gene lookup returns CDR1 SGHTA and CDR2 FQGNSA. This CDR3 reads CASSFPRGRGKDSPLHF. The CDR3 DNA is TGTGCCAGCAGCTTCCCTCGGGGACGGGGTAAAGATTCACCCCTCCACTTT.

The chain links TRBV20-1 to TRBJ2-5; D remains unclear. V was trimmed by 1 base and J by 1 base, leaving 7 bases between them. This CDR3 comprises 13 residues. Germline CDR1 reads DFQATT; CDR2 reads SNEGSKA (reference sequence). DNA of the CDR3: TGCAGTGCTAGAGTAACACCCCAAGAGACCCAGTACTTC. Amino acids: CSARVTPQETQYF.

The chain links TRBV28 to TRBJ2-4; TRBD1 is a possible D gene (8 bases). CDR1 and CDR2 from the germline V gene are MDHEN and SYDVKM. Trimming took 1 base from V and 0 from J, leaving 13 bases between them. CDR3 length equals 17 residues. CDR3 DNA: TGTGCCAGCAGTTTATCACAGGGGGGGGTAGCCAAAAACATTCAGTACTTC. It is translated as CASSLSQGGVAKNIQYF.

V and J are TRBV12-3 or TRBV12-4 and TRBJ2-1, with TRBD2 matching over 7 bases. This CDR3 spans 15 amino acids. After removal of 5 bases from V and 8 bases from J, the junction contained 12 bases not matched to a gene. CDR3 protein: CASSRTPGLTHEQFF. CDR3 bases: TGTGCCAGCAGTAGAACACCGGGACTAACCCATGAGCAGTTCTTC.

This chain uses TRBV5-1 with TRBJ1-1; D is ambiguous. The V end lost 1 base, the J end lost 1 base, and 11 bases lay between the germline ends. Germline loops: CDR1 SGHRS, CDR2 YFSETQ. This CDR3 comprises 15 residues. The CDR3 spells CASSLLSSGNTEAFF. The DNA of the CDR3 is TGCGCCAGCAGCTTGTTATCCTCGGGGAACACTGAAGCTTTCTTT.

The chain links TRBV28 to TRBJ1-4; weak D call: TRBD1 (6 bases). Between the trimmed V and J ends, which lost 7 bases and 8 bases, there was a span of 20 bases. Germline V lookup: CDR1 MDHEN, CDR2 SYDVKM. This CDR3 has 15 residues. CDR3 region: CASTDGTGLAEKLFF. CDR3 sequence (DNA): TGTGCCAGCACCGATGGTACAGGGTTAGCCGAAAAACTGTTTTTT.

This clonotype was seen just once. The chain combines TRBV6-2 or TRBV6-3 with TRBJ1-3, with D unclear. The CDR3 has 14 amino acids. CDR1 is MNHEY, CDR2 SVGEGT, per germline. V lost 2 bases and J 0 bases, leaving 5 bases between the germline ends. The CDR3 coding sequence is TGTGCCAGCAGTTACGAGTACTCTGGAAACACCATATATTTT. Amino acid sequence: CASSYEYSGNTIYF.

This clonotype was observed once. V gene TRBV20-1 combines with J gene TRBJ2-5, with TRBD2 matching over 8 bases. The ends lost 6 bases at V and 0 bases at J; junction bases unmatched: 12. The CDR3 loop spans 16 amino acids. Germline-derived CDR1 and CDR2 are DFQATT and SNEGSKA (reference sequence). In DNA form, the CDR3 reads TGCAGTGCGACCGGACGGCGGGGGGATTACCAAGAGACCCAGTACTTC. Amino acid sequence: CSATGRRGDYQETQYF.